These 9 T cell receptor beta chains share one sample of origin, sequenced in a study of cytomegalovirus exposure and HLA in healthy donors (dated 2017 in TCRdb). The library was produced with the immunoSEQ multiplex PCR assay. The multiplex PCR relied on a mix of 60 forward primers for TCR Vbeta segments and 13 reverse primers for TCR Jbeta segments. TCRdb provides this immuneACCESS table in a form limited to in-frame rearrangements. Some clones are lacking; in checked studies, under half of them reflect an unresolved V gene, and why the rest are absent is not known. The table for this sample lists around 130,000 clones; approximately 74% of them were counted only once. The ten biggest clones cover more than 6% of the sample. Material: PBMCs. These TCRs come from a man in his forties or fifties in good health and CMV-seropositive.

The rearrangement links TRBV7-2 to TRBJ1-6; 7 positions match TRBD1. The germline CDR1 and CDR2 sequences are SGHTA and FQGNSA. The V and J ends lost 2 bases and 5 bases, in that order; junction bases with no gene match: 3. The CDR3 covers 15 residues. CDR3 DNA sequence: TGTGCCAGCAGCTTATCGGGACAGCATAATTCACCCCTCCACTTT. It specifies CASSLSGQHNSPLHF.

The V gene is TRBV11-3, the J gene TRBJ2-1, with TRBD1 matching 9 bases. The V segment lost 5 bases and the J segment 6 bases; nucleotides outside the gene matches: 11. The CDR3 is made up of 16 amino acids. In germline, CDR1 is SGHNT, CDR2 YENEEA. In DNA form, the CDR3 reads TGTGCCAGCAGCCCAGGGACAGGGAAGTCGAGCAATGAGCAGTTCTTC. Residues: CASSPGTGKSSNEQFF.

Comments on this clone: Within the sample, other DNA sequences also encode this same CDR3. V gene TRBV28 combines with J gene TRBJ2-7; a possible D gene is TRBD2 (5 bases). Germline V gene data show CDR1 as MDHEN and CDR2 as SYDVKM. The length of the CDR3 is 12 residues. Trimming stripped 2 bases from V and 4 bases from J, with 6 bases between. The CDR3 spells CASSLGLYEQYF. The CDR3 region has the DNA TGTGCCAGCAGTTTAGGACTTTACGAGCAGTACTTC.

This sequence joins TRBV7-9 and TRBJ2-7, with 7 bases identical to TRBD2. Germline V gives CDR1 SEHNR, CDR2 FQNEAQ (reference sequence). The CDR3 runs 13 residues. J lost 4 bases, V lost 2 bases, and 2 bases had no gene match. The CDR3 region is CASSLRGSYEQYF. CDR3 in DNA: TGTGCCAGCAGCTTACGCGGGAGTTACGAGCAGTACTTC.

CDR3 loop: CSVAWGSGTYEQYF. The CDR3 nucleotides read TGCAGCGTAGCTTGGGGCAGTGGTACCTACGAGCAGTACTTC. This chain connects TRBV29-1 to TRBJ2-7, with D possibly TRBD1 on 5 matching bases. Germline V gene sequence: CDR1 SQVTM, CDR2 ANQGSEA. The ends were cut back, 6 bases at V and 2 bases at J, with 17 bases in the middle. The CDR3 runs 14 residues.

The chain carries TRBV5-6 and TRBJ1-4; possible D gene TRBD1, 5 bases. The CDR3 totals 13 residues. V was clipped by 3 bases and J by 8 bases, with 11 bases between them. Per the germline V gene, CDR1 is SGHDT and CDR2 is YYEEEE. The CDR3 DNA is TGTGCCAGCAGCTGGGGGGTAAACGAAAAACTGTTTTTT. Protein product: CASSWGVNEKLFF.

This clone was detected only a few times. The chain is built from TRBV6-5 and TRBJ1-1; D may be TRBD1 (6 bases). Germline V gives CDR1 MNHEY, CDR2 SVGAGI. This CDR3 has 16 residues. V lost 4 bases and J 1 base, leaving 16 bases between the germline ends. This CDR3 reads CASSSGTPKGNTEAFF. CDR3 bases: TGTGCCAGCAGTTCCGGGACACCTAAGGGGAACACTGAAGCTTTCTTT.

The rearrangement links TRBV5-4 to TRBJ1-2; D is ambiguous. The germline V gene has CDR1 SGHNT and CDR2 YYREEE (reference sequence). The V end lost 5 bases, the J end lost 8 bases, and 19 bases lay between the germline ends. This CDR3 comprises 14 residues. This chain's CDR3 is CASSSPKPGEGYTF. The CDR3 coding sequence is TGTGCCAGCAGTTCTCCCAAACCCGGGGAAGGCTACACCTTC.

The chain is built from TRBV7-8 and TRBJ2-1; D might be TRBD2 (7 bases). V was clipped by 6 bases and J by 8 bases, with 20 bases between them. The CDR3 has 15 amino acids. From germline, CDR1 is SGHVS and CDR2 FQNEAQ. The CDR3 sequence: CASSPEGGGSDEQFF. CDR3 nucleotide sequence: TGTGCCAGCAGTCCAGAGGGGGGAGGGAGTGATGAGCAGTTCTTC.